Detailed here is one T cell receptor beta chain. The data were taken from a study of cytomegalovirus exposure and HLA in healthy donors. The germline CDR1 and CDR2 sequences are SGHAT and FQNNGV. V lost 0 bases and J 8 bases, leaving 10 bases between the germline ends. The CDR3 contains 13 residues. The PCR was carried out with 60 Vbeta primers and 13 Jbeta primers. Sequencing used immunoSEQ multiplex PCR; TCRdb keeps in-frame clones, though not all of them. The sample includes some 100,000 clones, roughly 84% of them seen just once. The chain uses TRBV11-2 and TRBJ1-2; no clear D gene. The clonotype was recovered from a woman under 30 in good health and CMV-seronegative. Sequencing was performed on PBMCs. CDR3 sequence reads: CASSLELGGGYTF. CDR3 bases: TGTGCCAGCAGCTTAGAACTAGGAGGAGGCTACACCTTC.